This entry describes one T cell receptor beta chain. Its antigen has not been determined. One base away there is no much larger clone; base qualities are not given. The cohort comprised some 680 healthy bone marrow donors. At the time of sampling, all cohort members were nominally healthy, though unrecorded immune exposures were likely present. The donor was CMV seronegative and was included in the group of 352 seronegative cohort members. A peripheral blood sample was provided by each donor, and peripheral blood mononuclear cells were used for TCR beta sequencing. Genomic DNA was extracted from the blood cell samples with the Qiagen DNeasy Blood Extraction Kit. This record belongs to a study of cytomegalovirus exposure and HLA in healthy donors (dated by TCRdb to 2016 to 2017). For context, the study as a whole: An earlier analysis of 587 of the donors reported approximately 300 Gb of sequence data and some 110 million unique TCR beta sequences obtained from about 170 million T cells. The aim of the study was to test whether cataloging public T cell receptors could identify signatures of past pathogen exposure. Approximately 300 gigabases of sequencing data and approximately 93 million unique TCR sequences were included in an early release covering about 600 HLA-typed donors. An earlier analysis of several hundred of the donors applied high-throughput TCR beta sequencing to assess whether each TCR beta V gene segment acted as functional or pseudogenic. Donor age, sex, ethnicity and CMV serostatus were compiled alongside the repertoire data. A separate validation cohort of roughly 120 different subjects was used in addition to the roughly 640-subject first cohort. Because of strong linkage in the cohort, a handful of DR-DQ haplotypes were treated as single units for association and clustering. Across approximately 400 genotyped donors of the cohort, an average of roughly 230,000 unique TCR beta nucleotide sequences per donor were sequenced, and approximately 19% of those sequences were non-productive. To predict cytomegalovirus infection status, the study brought together high-throughput TCR immunosequencing, statistical association of individual TCRs with disease status, and machine learning. Class I and class II HLA loci were covered by the typing at four-digit resolution. Genome-wide SNP genotypes for about 55% of the roughly 670 donors were used in a later genetic analysis, which treated that subset as a discovery cohort. A later analysis re-examined previously published TCR beta repertoires from around 670 donors and added high-resolution HLA genotyping to investigate patterns of TCR occurrence. Typing coverage differed by locus: A, B, C, DRB1 and DQB1 were typed in roughly 620-630 donors, DQA1 in 500 to 550, DPA1 in 600 to 610, and DPB1 in just under 490. The study profiled the T cell repertoires of some 610 subjects by immunosequencing and related them to cytomegalovirus serostatus. Every repertoire in the discovery cohort had been generated on one and the same sequencing platform. Of the 300 to 450 genotyped donors, about 84% fell in the genetic ancestry cluster associated with self-reported Caucasian donors. Rather than drawing on any new phenotypic data, the later analysis identified candidate immune exposures from TCR beta sequences and the way those sequences occurred across donors. Points the paper makes about the study in general: In an earlier analysis of some 540 of the donors, most TCR beta V segments appeared in productive rearrangements about 87% or about 30% of the time, broadly matching IMGT annotations. In a later analysis, several top co-occurrence clusters were reported to appear linked to parvovirus B19, influenza, CMV and Epstein-Barr virus. A further reported finding was that TCR beta sequences accurately predicted the HLA-A and HLA-B alleles for most subjects in the first cohort. The only immune exposure information available for the cohort was CMV serostatus. Specific HLA alleles were associated with roughly 16,000 TCR beta sequences at a false discovery rate of 0.05 in a later analysis. In a later analysis, the rate of TCR association differed among HLA loci, with DRB1 alleles having the most associated TCRs and HLA-C alleles having the fewest. In a later analysis, most CMV-associated TCR beta chains were found to appear HLA-restricted, with HLA associations seemingly driven largely by CMV exposure. The cohort was sequenced for TCR beta chains only, and without alpha or paired-chain data the features that could be detected were limited. A cluster of highly shared sequence variants was judged likely to be a technical artifact of the sequencing pipeline. In both the original and validation cohorts, the classifier was reported to diagnose cytomegalovirus status with high specificity and sensitivity. In a later genetic analysis, fewer N-insertions in productive TCRs were reported among donors in an Asian-associated ancestry cluster than the approximately 710-donor mean. An association between a missense DCLRE1C variant and V-gene and J-gene trimming of TCR beta chains was found in a later genetic analysis and replicated in an independent cohort. When HLA alleles, especially DR and DQ, strongly co-occurred, TCR associations were difficult to assign to individual alleles. The presence/absence analyses assumed that sequencing depth was roughly uniform across donors, and that assumption may not be true. Linkage disequilibrium might explain the correlated functional status among segregating V segments, but an unknown experimental factor could not be ruled out. Across donors, most TCR sequences were observed very rarely, whereas some public TCRs were present in many individuals. A few of the identified cytomegalovirus-associated TCR beta chains were confirmed in vitro to be specific for cytomegalovirus antigens. It was suggested by the authors that the approach could potentially be generalized to other disease states and immunological phenotypes. Some IMGT-functional V segments, including TRBV6-2 and TRBV6-3, could not be told apart with the 87-base-pair reads, so those segments were excluded. The study listed 164 TCR beta chains as associated with cytomegalovirus. Compared with equally common non-associated chains, HLA-associated TCR beta chains in a later analysis were more clonally expanded and had lower generation probabilities. Because counts were too low, about 17 rarely observed V segments, including chromosome 9 orphons, were excluded from the earlier analysis of around 590 of the donors. Because HLA typing was missing for some donors at each locus, association tests included only the typed subset.

The library was built by means of the immunoSEQ multiplex PCR assay. For the multiplex PCR, a mixture combining 60 forward primers for TCR Vbeta segments and 13 reverse primers for TCR Jbeta segments was used. The CDR3 region of rearranged TCR beta genes was amplified from genomic DNA with a multiplex PCR assay. Amplified TCR beta libraries were sequenced as 87-base-pair reads on the Illumina HiSeq System. Under the source paper's analysis protocol: Across the roughly 700 repertoires, a later analysis counted some 80 million unique TCR beta chains, some 11 million of which were shared by at least two donors. Raw reads were error-corrected and collapsed into unique sequences by a nearest-neighbor algorithm in which closely related sequences were merged to remove PCR and sequencing errors. V, D and J gene segments were assigned by aligning CDR3 sequences to IMGT reference sequences. For a sequence to be retained, at least a six-nucleotide match to both a V gene segment and a J gene segment was required. Rearrangements were classified as productive when the CDR3 lacked stop codons and remained in frame with V and J, and all other rearrangements were classified as non-productive. CDR3 was defined according to IMGT convention as the region running from the second conserved V-encoded cysteine to the conserved J-encoded phenylalanine. Sequences without an unambiguous match to a single V gene segment were excluded from the earlier analysis of approximately 600 of the donors. An earlier analysis of fewer than 750 of the donors called V segments functional above 56.7% productive rearrangements and segregating when the between-donor standard deviation exceeded 5%. A statistical classification framework was built to diagnose cytomegalovirus status from the catalog of TCR beta chain sequences. A later analysis assigned V and J genes by comparing TCR nucleotide sequences with IMGT/GENE-DB human TR gene sequences. A later analysis assigned CDR3 sequences and most-parsimonious VDJ recombination scenarios with the TCRdist pipeline. A later analysis defined each TCR beta chain by its CDR3 amino acid sequence plus V-gene family, and excluded reads lacking a unique V-gene family. As a way to deal with suspected cross-contamination and a sequencing artifact, a later analysis dropped under 600 nucleotide sequences that were highly shared and had low generation probability. In a later analysis, a clonal expansion index for each public chain was calculated from normalized within-repertoire ranks of inferred template counts. In a later analysis, generation probabilities were computed using a VDJ recombination model fitted to out-of-frame rearrangements, and the results were checked against IGoR. In a later analysis, hypergeometric tests were used to score TCR-TCR, TCR-HLA and TCR-CMV co-occurrence, with a repertoire-size bias correction applied to TCR pairs. A later analysis estimated false discovery rates by permuting HLA or CMV assignments 20 times. A later analysis grouped co-occurring TCRs with DBSCAN, adding TCRdist sequence similarity when clustering within HLA-allele-positive subsets. Co-occurrence clustering excluded repertoires with fewer than 30,000 or more than 120,000 public chains, plus five with anomalous nucleotide sharing. Here the immuneACCESS table is served through TCRdb, limited to in-frame sequences with V and J called. Missing clones are a known gap in these copies; in checked studies unresolved V genes cover under half, and the rest lacks a known reason. Clonal size and the V and J genes are those of that table, whereas D and trimming came from the DNA. The sample profile shows around 180,000 clones; roughly 70% of them were found once. The ten largest clones add up to over 1.2% of the sample.

Taken from the germline V gene, the CDR1 and CDR2 loops are SNHLY and FYNNEI. Clipping removes 8 bases from V and 1 base from J, with 6 as the unmatched junction base count. Including the terminal cysteine and phenylalanine, the CDR3 comprises 14 residues. Only the CDR3 part of the read is kept: 42 bases, read in frame from the first base. Sequenced input: PBMCs. The clonotype originates from a girl aged 5-17 years in good health and CMV-seronegative. The chain was built from TRBV2 and TRBJ2-7, and 9 bases in between align with TRBD1. CDR3 protein: CASGVQGASYEQYF. DNA sequence: TGTGCCAGCGGGGTACAGGGGGCTTCCTACGAGCAGTACTTC.